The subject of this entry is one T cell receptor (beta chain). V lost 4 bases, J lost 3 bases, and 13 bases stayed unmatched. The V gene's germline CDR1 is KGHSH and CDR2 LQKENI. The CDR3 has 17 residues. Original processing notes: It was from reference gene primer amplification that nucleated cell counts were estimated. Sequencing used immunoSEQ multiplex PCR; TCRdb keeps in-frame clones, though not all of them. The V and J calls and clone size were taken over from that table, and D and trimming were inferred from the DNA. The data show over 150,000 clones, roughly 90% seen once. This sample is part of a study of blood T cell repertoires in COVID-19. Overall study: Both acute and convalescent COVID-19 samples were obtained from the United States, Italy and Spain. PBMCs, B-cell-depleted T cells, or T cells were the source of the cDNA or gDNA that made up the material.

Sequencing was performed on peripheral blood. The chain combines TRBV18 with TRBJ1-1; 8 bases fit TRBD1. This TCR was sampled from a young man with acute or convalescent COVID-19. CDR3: CASSHKTDRASDTEAFF. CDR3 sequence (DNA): TGTGCCAGCTCACACAAAACGGACAGGGCGAGTGACACTGAAGCTTTCTTT.